The 18 T cell receptor beta chains reported below all come from one sample, sequenced in a study of T-cell reconstitution after alpha-beta-depleted transplantation in children. Unique molecular identifiers were incorporated into the prepared TCRbeta library. MiXCR was run by TCRdb on the PCR reads, yielding one entry per CDR3 protein. The sample carries hundreds of thousands of distinct CDR3 sequences, less than 9.5% recorded once. Which antigens these TCRs recognize remains unknown. Study-wide findings and caveats: T-cell counts and diversity were attributed mostly to newly produced T cells one year after transplant.

Material: peripheral blood, obtained 360 days after TCRalphabeta/CD19-depleted stem cell transplant. These receptors all come from a female patient aged 2 to 10 who had a stem cell transplant for Fanconi anemia, so the T cells may come from the graft donor.

This clonotype was counted a few times. This rearrangement joins TRBV20-1 to TRBJ1-1, with D perhaps matching TRBD1 (5 bases). CDR3 length: 14 amino acids. Trimming removed 3 bases at V and 4 bases at J, with 15 bases between. Germline lookup yields CDR1 DFQATT and CDR2 SNEGSKA (reference sequence). The CDR3 protein is CSARDPSGLTEAFF. DNA for the CDR3: TGCAGTGCTAGGGATCCTTCAGGGCTCACTGAAGCTTTCTTT.

This clonotype was seen at least ten times. This chain uses TRBV7-8 with TRBJ2-1; TRBD2 agrees at 9 bases. Germline V gene sequence: CDR1 SGHVS, CDR2 FQNEAQ. The CDR3 totals 13 residues. Losses at the gene ends were 7 bases for V and 4 bases for J; bases not matched to a gene: 2. CDR3 in DNA: TGTGCCAGCATTAGCGGGGGATACAATGAGCAGTTCTTC. Amino acid sequence: CASISGGYNEQFF.

This chain joins TRBV5-5 and TRBJ1-2; possibly TRBD1 for D (6 bases). Germline-derived CDR1 and CDR2 are SGHKS and YYEKEE (reference sequence). V was pared by 4 bases and J by 8 bases, with 24 bases between. The CDR3 consists of 16 residues. CDR3 DNA: TGTGCCAGCAGCATCTGGGGGACACCATCCCCCCACGGCTACACCTTC. Its translation is CASSIWGTPSPHGYTF.

This clonotype was observed a few times. The V gene is TRBV4-2, the J gene TRBJ2-2; 7 bases line up with TRBD1. CDR1 and CDR2 from the germline V gene are LGHNA and YNFKEQ. J was trimmed by 4 bases and V by 0 bases; bases with no gene match: 2. The CDR3 covers 15 residues. The CDR3 reads CASSQEAGGTGELFF. In DNA, the CDR3 is TGTGCCAGCAGCCAAGAGGCAGGGGGCACCGGGGAGCTGTTTTTT.

The V and J genes are TRBV20-1 and TRBJ2-7; D is tentatively TRBD1 or TRBD2 (6 bases each). Trimming took off 5 bases at V and 6 bases at J, with 20 bases between the two ends. CDR3 length: 14 amino acids. The V gene's germline CDR1 is DFQATT and CDR2 SNEGSKA (reference sequence). The CDR3, as DNA: TGCAGTGCTCCTGACAGGACTAAGTCTACCGAGCAGTACTTC. It yields the protein CSAPDRTKSTEQYF.

The chain's CDR3 is CASRQGADPYEQYF. The DNA for the CDR3 is TGTGCCAGCAGACAGGGGGCCGACCCCTACGAGCAGTACTTC. The chain combines TRBV5-5 with TRBJ2-7, with 9 bases lining up with TRBD1. Looked up from germline, CDR1 is SGHKS and CDR2 is YYEKEE (reference sequence). This CDR3 contains 14 residues. The V and J ends lost 5 bases and 2 bases, in that order; junction bases with no gene match: 5. The variable domain in full, completed from reference TRBV5-5 and TRBJ2-7, reads DAGVTQSPTHLIKTRGQQVTLRCSPISGHKSVSWYQQVLGQGPQFIFQYYEKEERGRGNFPDRFSARQFPNYSSELNVNALLLGDSALYLCASRQGADPYEQYFGPGTRLTVT.

The chain combines TRBV6-4 with TRBJ2-2; TRBD1 matches 7 bases. Germline V gives CDR1 MRHNA, CDR2 SNTAGT. The CDR3 loop spans 14 amino acids. The V and J ends lost 6 bases and 6 bases, in that order; junction bases with no gene match: 7. CDR3 residues: CASRAQGLAGELFF. In nucleotides, the CDR3 is TGTGCCAGCAGGGCACAGGGGTTGGCCGGGGAGCTGTTTTTT.

The rearrangement joins TRBV7-9 to TRBJ1-1, with D possibly matching TRBD1 (6 bases). Germline CDR1 SEHNR, CDR2 FQNEAQ (reference sequence). The V end was cut by 5 bases, the J end by 8 bases, with 12 bases between. The CDR3 length is 12 residues. The CDR3, as DNA: TGTGCCAGCAGCCTCCCAGGGGCCGAAGCTTTCTTT. It specifies CASSLPGAEAFF.

The table lists this clonotype with many counts. This CDR3 is CASSSRTGLLDEQFF. For the CDR3, the DNA is TGCGCCAGCAGCTCCCGGACAGGGCTTCTCGATGAGCAGTTCTTC. V and J are TRBV5-1 and TRBJ2-1; the match to TRBD1 covers 8 bases. The germline V gene encodes CDR1 SGHRS and CDR2 YFSETQ. The CDR3 consists of 15 residues. Trimming took 3 bases from V and 8 from J; bases not matched to a gene: 10.

The count of this clonotype is one. A read error is possible here, since a much larger clone lies one base away. The chain's CDR3 is CASSSVASGRNISYEQFF. CDR3 nucleotides: TGTGCCAGCTCATCAGTTGCTAGCGGGAGAAATATCTCTTATGAGCAGTTCTTC. V gene TRBV18 combines with J gene TRBJ2-1, with 10 nucleotides matching TRBD2. The CDR3 is 18 amino acids. Germline V lookup: CDR1 KGHSH, CDR2 LQKENI. With V trimmed by 5 bases and J by 8 bases, 18 bases remained unmatched.

This clonotype has at least ten counts. The chain uses TRBV15 and TRBJ2-5, with a possible D match to TRBD2 (6 bases). V lost 0 bases to trimming and J lost 5 bases, with 10 bases between them. The CDR3 is made up of 14 amino acids. Germline values: CDR1 LNHNV, CDR2 YYDKDF (reference sequence). CDR3 nucleotides: TGTGCCACCAGCAGAGATCGGGGGATGGAGACCCAGTACTTC. Translating it yields CATSRDRGMETQYF. The full variable domain, completed using reference TRBV15 and TRBJ2-5, is DAMVIQNPRYQVTQFGKPVTLSCSQTLNHNVMYWYQQKSSQAPKLLFHYYDKDFNNEADTPDNFQSRRPNTSFCFLDIRSPGLGDTAMYLCATSRDRGMETQYFGPGTRLLVL.

V gene TRBV5-6 combines with J gene TRBJ1-1; no reliable D call. The CDR3 runs to 15 residues. Trimming stripped 1 base from V and 0 bases from J, with 10 bases between. CDR1 and CDR2 from the germline V gene are SGHDT and YYEEEE. Written as DNA, the CDR3 is TGTGCCAGCAGCTTGAACTTTGGGGTGAACACTGAAGCTTTCTTT. This encodes CASSLNFGVNTEAFF. Variable domain in full (rest from reference TRBV5-6 and TRBJ1-1): DAGVTQSPTHLIKTRGQQVTLRCSPKSGHDTVSWYQQALGQGPQFIFQYYEEEERQRGNFPDRFSGHQFPNYSSELNVNALLLGDSALYLCASSLNFGVNTEAFFGQGTRLTVV.

This clonotype has a handful of counts. The CDR3 DNA reads as TGCAGTGCTAGTTACAGGGTTGCTAACTATGGCTACACCTTC. Translating gives CSASYRVANYGYTF. This chain connects TRBV20-1 to TRBJ1-2; D is possibly TRBD1 (6 bases). The CDR3 runs to 14 residues. V was trimmed by 3 bases and J by 0 bases, leaving 11 bases between them. CDR1 DFQATT and CDR2 SNEGSKA come from the germline V gene (reference sequence).

This clonotype occurred a few times. The chain couples TRBV13 to TRBJ2-2; no reliable D call. V dropped 5 bases and J dropped 3 bases, with 19 bases sitting between them. The germline gives CDR1 PRHDT, CDR2 FYEKMQ (reference sequence). The CDR3 spans 17 residues. CDR3 amino acids: CASSALLKGSYTGELFF. DNA of the CDR3: TGTGCCAGCAGCGCCCTACTGAAAGGGTCTTACACCGGGGAGCTGTTTTTT.

There are a few counts of this clonotype. The rearrangement uses TRBV7-9 and TRBJ1-4, with TRBD1 matching 8 bases. The CDR3 has 15 amino acids. J lost 6 bases, V lost 3 bases, and 6 bases had no gene match. Germline assignment: CDR1 SEHNR and CDR2 FQNEAQ (reference sequence). DNA of the CDR3: TGTGCCAGCAGCTTTGGGGAGACAGGGGATGAAAAACTGTTTTTT. This encodes CASSFGETGDEKLFF.

This clonotype was seen many times. For the CDR3, the DNA is TGTGCCAGCTCACCACCGAGGGGGGGCTCCTACAATGAGCAGTTCTTC. As protein: CASSPPRGGSYNEQFF. The chain couples TRBV18 to TRBJ2-1, with TRBD2 as a possible D gene (7 bases). Germline V gives CDR1 KGHSH, CDR2 LQKENI. The CDR3 length is 16 residues. The V end was cut by 0 bases, the J end by 0 bases, with 9 bases between.

This clonotype appeared many times. The V and J genes are TRBV9 and TRBJ2-1, with a tentative D call TRBD1 (5 bases). Trimming cost V 0 bases and J 9 bases, with 10 bases left between them. The germline V gene encodes CDR1 SGDLS and CDR2 YYNGEE. CDR3 length: 13 amino acids. CDR3 sequence: CASSVGGVGEQFF. The CDR3 nucleotides read TGTGCCAGCAGCGTAGGGGGCGTGGGTGAGCAGTTCTTC.

The V and J genes are TRBV20-1 and TRBJ1-1; no firm D call. The germline V and J ends were trimmed by 2 bases and 8 bases, with 9 bases remaining between them. This CDR3 is 11 amino acids long. CDR1 and CDR2 from the germline V gene are DFQATT and SNEGSKA (reference sequence). CDR3 sequence reads: CSARYREEAFF. CDR3 nucleotides: TGCAGTGCTAGATATCGAGAGGAAGCTTTCTTT.